This TCR beta chain was sequenced in a study of shared clonotypes between healthy human individuals. Cells designated naive CD8 were CD45RO-negative and were positively selected for CCR7, with terminally differentiated effector memory CD45RA+ cells excluded. TCRdb keeps only in-frame clones here, not all; method: immunoSEQ multiplex PCR. Of around 2.1 million clones listed, around 93% are singletons. Input material: naive CD8+ T cells from PBMCs. This sequence originates from a man aged 18 to 30 in good health. Some clones in this sample may be carry-over from other donors' samples.

This chain's CDR3 is CASSEDIWRQSVAKNIQYF. As DNA, the CDR3 is TGTGCCAGCAGTGAAGATATTTGGCGTCAGTCGGTGGCCAAAAACATTCAGTACTTC. The chain links TRBV6-1 to TRBJ2-4; no definite D call. The CDR3 is made up of 19 amino acids. Per the germline V gene, CDR1 is MNHNS and CDR2 is SASEGT. Trimming took 1 base from V and 1 from J, leaving 20 bases between them.